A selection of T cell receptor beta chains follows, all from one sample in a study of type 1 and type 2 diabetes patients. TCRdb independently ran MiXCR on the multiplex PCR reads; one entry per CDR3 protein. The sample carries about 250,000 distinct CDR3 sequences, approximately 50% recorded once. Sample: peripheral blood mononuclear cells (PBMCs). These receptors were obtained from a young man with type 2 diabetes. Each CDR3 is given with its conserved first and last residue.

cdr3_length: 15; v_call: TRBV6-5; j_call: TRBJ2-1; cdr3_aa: CASRPGTHSYNEQFF
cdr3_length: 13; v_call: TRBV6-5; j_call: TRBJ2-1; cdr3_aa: CASRKGPGDEQFF
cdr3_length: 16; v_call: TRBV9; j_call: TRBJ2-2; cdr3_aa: CAISPGPEGDTGELFF
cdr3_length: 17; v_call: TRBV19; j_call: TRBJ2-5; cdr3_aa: CASSNRLAGGLKETQYF
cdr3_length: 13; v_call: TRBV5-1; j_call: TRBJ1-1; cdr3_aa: CASSIRQGAEAFF
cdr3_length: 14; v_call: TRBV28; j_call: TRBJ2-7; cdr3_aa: CASSLNRGRDEQYF
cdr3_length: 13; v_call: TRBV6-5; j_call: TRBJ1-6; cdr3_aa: CASRAQGNSPLHF
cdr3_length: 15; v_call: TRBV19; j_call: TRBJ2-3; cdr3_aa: CASSSFGPDTDTQYF
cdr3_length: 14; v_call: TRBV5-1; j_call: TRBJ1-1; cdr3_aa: CASSLAPGPAEAFF
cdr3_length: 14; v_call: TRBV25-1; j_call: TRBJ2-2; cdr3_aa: CAASGGTNTGELFF
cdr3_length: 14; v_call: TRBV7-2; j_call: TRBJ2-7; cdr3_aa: CASSKMRGTNEQYF
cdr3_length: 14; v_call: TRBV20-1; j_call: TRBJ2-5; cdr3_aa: CSALDAVLEETQYF
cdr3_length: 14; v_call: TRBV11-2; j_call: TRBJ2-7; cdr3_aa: CASKSGGISYEQYF
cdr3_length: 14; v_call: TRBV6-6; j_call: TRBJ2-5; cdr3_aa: CASRGMAGQETQYF
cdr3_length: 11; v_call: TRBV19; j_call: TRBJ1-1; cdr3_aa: CASSLGHEAFF
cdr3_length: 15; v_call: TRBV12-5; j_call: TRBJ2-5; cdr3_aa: CASGLQQGAWETQYF
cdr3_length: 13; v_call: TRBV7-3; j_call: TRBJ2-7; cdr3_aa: CASSSFRNYEQYF